This T cell receptor (beta chain) was captured by sequencing in a study of shared clonotypes between healthy human individuals. Data came from immunoSEQ multiplex PCR; TCRdb stores just in-frame clones and leaves some out. The repertoire has more than 2,000,000 clones, more than 80% of them found once; the top ten carry more than 0.12%. J was trimmed by 1 base and V by 11 bases; bases with no gene match: 4. Germline CDR1 and CDR2: MGHDK and SYGVNS. The CDR3 spans 12 residues. The TCR originated in a man between 18 and 29 years old in good health. The J gene is TRBJ2-7, the V gene TRBV25-1; 8 nucleotides align to TRBD1. The specimen was naive CD4+ T cells sorted from blood. The sample's subset: CD45RA+ positively selected. Here the CDR3 reads CASQGASYEQYF. The CDR3 coding sequence is TGTGCCTCTCAGGGGGCATCCTACGAGCAGTACTTC.